Each of the 25 T cell receptor beta chains below was sequenced from the same sample in a study of T cell responses to AZD1222 COVID-19 vaccine (dated by TCRdb to about 2021). The library was obtained by the immunoSEQ multiplex PCR assay. As stored in TCRdb, this immuneACCESS dataset retains in-frame rearrangements with V and J assigned. A fraction of the clones does not appear; measured against another copy, unresolved V genes explain less than half of the discrepancy, and the remainder lacks a known reason. In this sample the table shows about 24,000 clones, 86% of which occur a single time. Roughly 8.5% of the sample is held by the ten biggest clonotypes. Explained via the paper, the time point label denotes: about 28 days (+/-7) after the second vaccine dose. Sequenced here: peripheral blood, sampled 28 days after the second AZD1222 dose. Receptors were obtained from an adult who received the AZD1222 COVID-19 vaccine.

In nucleotides, the CDR3 is TGTGCCAGCAGCGTGTCAGGGACGGACACCATATATTTT. This sequence encodes CASSVSGTDTIYF. The chain links TRBV6-2 or TRBV6-3 to TRBJ1-3; tentative D call: TRBD1 (5 bases). CDR1 and CDR2 (germline): MNHEY, SVGEGT. This CDR3 region has 13 residues. V lost 6 bases and J 8 bases, leaving 14 bases between the germline ends.

This chain links TRBV28 with TRBJ2-1; D unresolved. Per germline, CDR1 MDHEN and CDR2 SYDVKM. Trimming pared 3 bases from V and 7 bases from J, leaving 7 bases between. The CDR3 contains 12 residues. The CDR3 DNA reads TGTGCCAGCAGTTTCTCAGGAAATGAGCAGTTCTTC. As protein: CASSFSGNEQFF.

V usage is TRBV5-1 and J usage is TRBJ2-5, with D hard to call. This CDR3 has 14 residues. CDR1 SGHRS and CDR2 YFSETQ come from the germline V gene. The V and J ends lost 1 base and 3 bases respectively, with 10 bases between them. DNA of the CDR3: TGCGCCAGCAGCTTGTCCCCGGCGGAAGAGACCCAGTACTTC. Residues: CASSLSPAEETQYF.

The chain uses TRBV2 and TRBJ1-4, with D possibly TRBD1 on 6 matching bases. Germline V gives CDR1 SNHLY, CDR2 FYNNEI. V lost 2 bases, J lost 3 bases, and 16 bases lay in between. This CDR3 comprises 17 residues. CDR3 loop: CASSEWGGLRANEKLFF. The CDR3 DNA sequence: TGTGCCAGCAGTGAATGGGGGGGGCTGCGGGCTAATGAAAAACTGTTTTTT. The whole variable domain, filled in from reference TRBV2 and TRBJ1-4, reads EPEVTQTPSHQVTQMGQEVILRCVPISNHLYFYWYRQILGQKVEFLVSFYNNEISEKSEIFDDQFSVERPDGSNFTLKIRSTKLEDSAMYFCASSEWGGLRANEKLFFGSGTQLSVL.

This chain joins TRBV6-1 and TRBJ2-6; 8 nucleotides match TRBD1. The CDR3 has 19 amino acids. The V and J ends lost 4 bases and 2 bases, in that order; junction bases with no gene match: 13. Per germline, CDR1 MNHNS and CDR2 SASEGT. The DNA for the CDR3 is TGTGCCAGCAGTGTCATTTTAGGACAGGGTGCGGCTGGGGCCAACGTCCTGACTTTC. The encoded protein is CASSVILGQGAAGANVLTF.

The CDR3 reads CASTHRRGEDNYGYTF. Written as DNA, the CDR3 is TGTGCCAGTACCCATCGACGGGGAGAGGATAACTATGGCTACACCTTC. The chain links TRBV19 to TRBJ1-2; no definite D call. The CDR3 contains 16 residues. Germline V gene sequence: CDR1 LNHDA, CDR2 SQIVND (reference sequence). V dropped 7 bases and J dropped 1 base, with 19 bases sitting between them.

The J gene is TRBJ2-7, the V gene TRBV2, with 7 bases lining up with TRBD2. Germline V gives CDR1 SNHLY, CDR2 FYNNEI. The CDR3 has 13 residues. V was clipped by 5 bases and J by 13 bases; unmatched bases: 14. The CDR3 is CASSRDYLRIIYF. CDR3 nucleotide sequence: TGTGCCAGCAGTAGGGACTACCTTCGAATCATATACTTC.

This sequence joins TRBV5-4 and TRBJ1-6, with D perhaps matching TRBD1 (5 bases). Trimming took 1 base from V and 17 from J, leaving 19 bases between them. CDR3 length: 14 amino acids. The germline gives CDR1 SGHNT, CDR2 YYREEE (reference sequence). CDR3 in DNA: TGTGCCAGCAGCTTGAATAGAGGCAGGGAGTCCTTCCACTTT. Translating it yields CASSLNRGRESFHF.

The chain combines TRBV11-2 with TRBJ2-7; D possibly corresponds to TRBD2 (5 bases). Trimming removed 4 bases at V and 3 bases at J, with 10 bases between. In germline, CDR1 is SGHAT, CDR2 FQNNGV. The CDR3 is 13 amino acids. This chain's CDR3 is CASSSTGVYEQYF. Written as DNA, the CDR3 is TGTGCCAGCAGCTCAACCGGGGTCTACGAGCAGTACTTC.

The chain is built from TRBV7-9 and TRBJ2-2; D ambiguous. The CDR3 runs 17 residues. Trimming removed 2 bases from V and 3 bases from J, with 16 bases in between. Looked up from germline, CDR1 is SEHNR and CDR2 is FQNEAQ (reference sequence). The CDR3 DNA is TGTGCCAGCAGCTTAATAGTTTACAGATTGGACACCGGGGAGCTGTTTTTT. Its protein product is CASSLIVYRLDTGELFF.

The genes are TRBV15 and TRBJ2-7, with D hard to call. The CDR3 has 14 residues. CDR1 and CDR2 from the germline V gene are LNHNV and YYDKDF (reference sequence). Trimming cost V 1 base and J 1 base, with 8 bases left between them. The CDR3 loop reads CATSRGGNSYEQYF. The DNA of the CDR3 is TGTGCCACCAGCAGAGGAGGTAATTCCTACGAGCAGTACTTC.

The V call is TRBV4-1, the J call TRBJ2-7; 10 bases are a match to TRBD2. There are 20 residues in the CDR3. Germline loops: CDR1 MGHRA, CDR2 YSYEKL. The junction had 14 bases not matched to a gene; V was cut back by 0 bases and J by 0 bases. The CDR3 sequence is CASSQDNVPSGGSISYEQYF. The CDR3 DNA sequence: TGCGCCAGCAGCCAAGATAATGTACCTAGCGGGGGCTCTATCTCCTACGAGCAGTACTTC.

This chain links TRBV15 with TRBJ2-7; D uncertain. CDR1 and CDR2 (germline): LNHNV, YYDKDF (reference sequence). V dropped 1 base and J dropped 0 bases, with 13 bases sitting between them. The CDR3 covers 16 residues. The DNA for the CDR3 is TGTGCCACCAGCAGAGCACTGGGAACGCGCTCCTACGAGCAGTACTTC. It codes for CATSRALGTRSYEQYF.

V and J are TRBV19 and TRBJ1-3; possible D gene TRBD1, 5 bases. The CDR3 consists of 15 residues. The germline CDR1 and CDR2 sequences are LNHDA and SQIVND (reference sequence). Deletions cut 5 bases from V and 1 base from J, with 12 bases between. The CDR3 DNA reads as TGTGCCAGTAGTCCAACAGGAAGGTCTGGAAACACCATATATTTT. Its protein product is CASSPTGRSGNTIYF.

The chain carries TRBV18 and TRBJ2-7; 9 bases agree with TRBD1. CDR1 KGHSH and CDR2 LQKENI come from the germline V gene. The CDR3 sequence is 14 residues long. V shed 4 bases and J 6 bases; nucleotides not matched to a gene: 7. The CDR3 here is CASSQQGASSEQYF. Written as DNA, the CDR3 is TGTGCCAGCTCACAACAGGGGGCGTCCAGCGAGCAGTACTTC.

This chain joins TRBV5-1 and TRBJ2-5; 9 bases align to TRBD1. The trim removed 3 bases at V and 4 bases at J, leaving 10 bases unmatched. Germline CDR1 SGHRS, CDR2 YFSETQ. This CDR3 has 16 amino acids. The CDR3 DNA sequence: TGCGCCAGCAGCTCGGCTAGACAGGGGGTTGGAGAGACCCAGTACTTC. Its protein is CASSSARQGVGETQYF.

This clone showed up just a few times. The chain joins TRBV19 to TRBJ1-2; 8 nucleotides match TRBD1. The CDR3 extends over 12 amino acids. With V trimmed by 5 bases and J by 6 bases, 2 bases remained unmatched. Germline CDR1 is LNHDA and CDR2 is SQIVND (reference sequence). In DNA form, the CDR3 reads TGTGCCAGTAGTCGACAGGGGAATGGCTACACCTTC. Its protein is CASSRQGNGYTF.

This rearrangement joins TRBV19 to TRBJ2-7; D is possibly TRBD1 (6 bases). V gave up 3 bases and J gave up 2 bases, with 8 bases separating them. The CDR3 has 13 amino acids. In germline, CDR1 is LNHDA, CDR2 SQIVND (reference sequence). The CDR3 reads CASSMGQTYEQYF. Written as DNA, the CDR3 is TGTGCCAGTAGTATGGGACAAACCTACGAGCAGTACTTC.

The gene calls are TRBV10-3 and TRBJ2-3, with 10 nucleotides matching TRBD2. CDR1 and CDR2 from the germline V gene are ENHRY and SYGVKD. The trim removed 9 bases at V and 2 bases at J, leaving 8 bases unmatched. The CDR3 is 15 amino acids. CDR3 DNA sequence: TGTGCCATTTCCTCTAGCGGGGGCTTCACAGATACGCAGTATTTT. This gives the protein CAISSSGGFTDTQYF.

The chain is built from TRBV2 and TRBJ1-1; D not resolved. CDR3 length equals 14 residues. The V end lost 5 bases, the J end lost 0 bases, and 10 bases lay between the germline ends. Germline CDR1 and CDR2: SNHLY and FYNNEI. The CDR3 reads CASSWSRLNTEAFF. The CDR3 bases are TGTGCCAGCAGTTGGTCCAGGCTGAACACTGAAGCTTTCTTT.

In nucleotides, the CDR3 is TGTGCCAGCAGTGACACAGCAAGGGACGGCGGCTACACCTTC. Translating gives CASSDTARDGGYTF. The rearrangement uses TRBV6-4 and TRBJ1-2; possible D gene TRBD1, 5 bases. V was trimmed by 2 bases and J by 8 bases, leaving 15 bases between them. The germline V gene encodes CDR1 MRHNA and CDR2 SNTAGT. The CDR3 length is 14 residues.

The rearrangement links TRBV10-1 to TRBJ2-7; weak D call: TRBD1 (6 bases). The CDR3 has 13 residues. Trimming took off 5 bases at V and 5 bases at J, with 13 bases between the two ends. The V gene's germline CDR1 is WNHNN and CDR2 SYGVQD (reference sequence). The CDR3: CASSRGGNDEQYF. In DNA, the CDR3 is TGCGCCAGCAGTCGAGGGGGTAACGACGAGCAGTACTTC.

The chain has TRBV28 and TRBJ2-7; 11 bases align to TRBD1. Germline V CDR1 and CDR2: MDHEN, SYDVKM. V trimming: 4 bases; J trimming: 5 bases; junction bases outside the gene matches: 7. This CDR3 region has 15 residues. The CDR3, as DNA: TGTGCCAGCAGTTCCGCCGGGACAGGGGGAAACGAGCAGTACTTC. Its translation is CASSSAGTGGNEQYF.

This chain joins TRBV21-1 and TRBJ1-1. TRBV21-1 is a known pseudogene. The CDR3 contains 17 residues. The CDR3 is CASSKVPREGVNTEAFF. DNA for the CDR3: TGTGCCAGCAGCAAAGTTCCCAGGGAGGGGGTGAACACTGAAGCTTTCTTT.

The chain employs TRBV5-6 and TRBJ2-7, with TRBD2 identical over 7 bases. There are 17 residues in the CDR3. Germline values: CDR1 SGHDT, CDR2 YYEEEE. V gave up 4 bases and J gave up 3 bases; unmatched junction bases: 16. The CDR3 bases are TGTGCCAGCAGCCCGGGTTGGGGGGACTATGTTAGCTACGAGCAGTACTTC. It encodes CASSPGWGDYVSYEQYF. The complete variable domain, with remaining parts taken from reference TRBV5-6 and TRBJ2-7, reads DAGVTQSPTHLIKTRGQQVTLRCSPKSGHDTVSWYQQALGQGPQFIFQYYEEEERQRGNFPDRFSGHQFPNYSSELNVNALLLGDSALYLCASSPGWGDYVSYEQYFGPGTRLTVT.